This TCR beta chain derives from a study of T cell repertoires in cytomegalovirus infection. In the study overall: Evidence of both CMV infection and a matching HLA type came from public TCR beta signatures.

The CDR3 has 16 residues. The ends were cut back, 5 bases at V and 0 bases at J, with 17 bases in the middle. The germline V gene encodes CDR1 SGHVS and CDR2 FNYEAQ. TCRdb independently ran MiXCR on the reads; one entry per CDR3 protein. The sample shows about 110,000 distinct CDR3 sequences, roughly 30% of them seen only once. For this clonotype: The antigen is unknown.

The rearrangement links TRBV7-6 to TRBJ2-7, with a possible D match to TRBD2 (5 bases). The clonotype comes from a human donor in good health (CMV status not recorded). Some clones in this sample may be carry-over from other donors' samples. Here the sequenced sample was CD8+ T cells from cultured PBMCs, taken from culture after CMV antigen stimulation. The DNA of the CDR3 is TGTGCCAGCAGCCCCCTGGCTAGGGAGAGCTCCTACGAGCAGTACTTC. This encodes CASSPLARESSYEQYF. Combining the CDR3 with reference TRBV7-6 and TRBJ2-7 gives the whole variable domain GAGVSQSPRYKVTKRGQDVALRCDPISGHVSLYWYRQALGQGPEFLTYFNYEAQQDKSGLPNDRFSAERPEGSISTLTIQRTEQRDSAMYRCASSPLARESSYEQYFGPGTRLTVT.